The 6 T cell receptor beta chains below come from one sample, sequenced in a study of T cell responses to AZD1222 COVID-19 vaccine (dated by TCRdb to 2020 to 2023). The library was prepared using the immunoSEQ multiplex PCR assay. Entries here come from immuneACCESS through TCRdb and include only in-frame sequences with V and J called. Some clones fail to appear in such tables; in the studies checked, an unresolved V gene covers under half of the shortfall, and the cause of the remainder is unknown. Counted in this sample were about 120,000 clones; 70% to 90% of them appeared once. The top ten clonotypes cover 6.5% to 9.5% of the sample. The time point label here, explained by the study, means: baseline before first vaccination. The source material was peripheral blood, sampled on day 0 of AZD1222 vaccination. The source is an adult in good health.

J is TRBJ2-3 and V is TRBV11-1; a weak D match, TRBD2 (5 bases). V dropped 5 bases and J dropped 4 bases, with 19 bases sitting between them. The CDR3 sequence is 16 residues long. Germline CDR1 reads SGHAT; CDR2 reads FQDESV (reference sequence). In DNA form, the CDR3 reads TGTGCCAGCAGCCCGGGGAAATGGTCAGCGCCAGATACGCAGTATTTT. This sequence encodes CASSPGKWSAPDTQYF.

The chain combines TRBV11-3 with TRBJ2-3; 7 bases agree with TRBD2. V was pared by 4 bases and J by 6 bases, with 4 bases of the junction left unmatched. CDR3 length: 13 residues. The germline V gene encodes CDR1 SGHNT and CDR2 YENEEA. CDR3 sequence reads: CASSSTSRDTQYF. The CDR3 bases are TGTGCCAGCAGCTCGACTAGCAGGGATACGCAGTATTTT.

The rearrangement uses TRBV7-2 and TRBJ2-1; tentatively, D is TRBD2 (6 bases). CDR1 SGHTA and CDR2 FQGNSA come from the germline V gene. CDR3 length: 13 residues. The V gene lost 4 bases and the J gene lost 9 bases, with 13 bases spanning the gap. CDR3 DNA sequence: TGTGCCAGCAGCTCGCCCGGGACTGCTGAGCAGTTCTTC. It translates to CASSSPGTAEQFF.

The J gene is TRBJ2-1, the V gene TRBV5-1, with 10 bases lining up with TRBD2. V shed 0 bases, J shed 6 bases, and the junction held 6 bases outside the gene matches. Germline CDR1 SGHRS, CDR2 YFSETQ. CDR3 length: 16 residues. The CDR3 DNA sequence: TGCGCCAGCAGCTTGGTGGCTAGCGGGAGTTTCAATGAGCAGTTCTTC. Translation: CASSLVASGSFNEQFF.

This clone appeared a single time. This chain joins TRBV9 and TRBJ2-3; 12 bases match TRBD2. The germline gives CDR1 SGDLS, CDR2 YYNGEE. The CDR3 extends over 16 amino acids. V was pared by 4 bases and J by 2 bases, with 5 bases of the junction left unmatched. The CDR3 here is CASSPGLAGITDTQYF. The DNA of the CDR3 is TGTGCCAGCAGCCCCGGACTAGCGGGGATCACAGATACGCAGTATTTT.

This clone was seen only a few times. This sample also contains other DNA sequences that code for the same CDR3. The V gene is TRBV7-9, the J gene TRBJ1-2; no reliable D call. Trimming stripped 5 bases from V and 4 bases from J, with 8 bases between. CDR1 and CDR2 from the germline V gene are SEHNR and FQNEAQ (reference sequence). The CDR3 has 12 amino acids. In DNA form, the CDR3 reads TGTGCCAGCAGCCTCGTGACCTATGGCTACACCTTC. Translating it yields CASSLVTYGYTF. Filled out from reference TRBV7-9 and TRBJ1-2, the complete variable domain reads DTGVSQNPRHKITKRGQNVTFRCDPISEHNRLYWYRQTLGQGPEFLTYFQNEAQLEKSRLLSDRFSAERPKGSFSTLEIQRTEQGDSAMYLCASSLVTYGYTFGSGTRLTVV.